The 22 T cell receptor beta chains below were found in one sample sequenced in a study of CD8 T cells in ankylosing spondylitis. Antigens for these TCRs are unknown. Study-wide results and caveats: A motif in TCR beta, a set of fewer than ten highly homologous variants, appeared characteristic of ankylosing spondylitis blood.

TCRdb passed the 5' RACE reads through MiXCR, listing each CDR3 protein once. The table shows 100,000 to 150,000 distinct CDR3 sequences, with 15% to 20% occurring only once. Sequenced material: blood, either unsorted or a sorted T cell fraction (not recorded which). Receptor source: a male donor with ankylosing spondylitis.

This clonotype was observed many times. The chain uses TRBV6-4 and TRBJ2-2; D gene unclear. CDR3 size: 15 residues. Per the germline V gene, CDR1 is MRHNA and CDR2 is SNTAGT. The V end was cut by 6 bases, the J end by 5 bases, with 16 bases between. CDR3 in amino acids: CASSPYSLPTGELFF. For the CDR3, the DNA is TGTGCCAGCAGCCCTTACAGTCTGCCAACCGGGGAGCTGTTTTTT.

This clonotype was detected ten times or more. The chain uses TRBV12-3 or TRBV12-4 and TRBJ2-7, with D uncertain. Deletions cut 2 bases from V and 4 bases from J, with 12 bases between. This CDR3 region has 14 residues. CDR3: CASSLYPREYEQYF. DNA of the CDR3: TGTGCCAGCAGTTTATATCCCCGTGAGTACGAGCAGTACTTC.

CDR3 bases: TGCAGCGTTGAAGATGGGGACAGGGAACCCGGCTACACCTTC. Its protein product is CSVEDGDREPGYTF. The chain recombines TRBV29-1 with TRBJ1-2; 9 nucleotides align to TRBD1. Per the germline V gene, CDR1 is SQVTM and CDR2 is ANQGSEA. V trimming: 0 bases; J trimming: 8 bases; junction bases outside the gene matches: 7. The CDR3 contains 14 residues.

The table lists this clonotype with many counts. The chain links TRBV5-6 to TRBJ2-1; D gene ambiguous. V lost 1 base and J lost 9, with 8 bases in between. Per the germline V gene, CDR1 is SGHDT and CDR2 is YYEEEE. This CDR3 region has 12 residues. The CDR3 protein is CASSLKPSEQFF. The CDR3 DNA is TGTGCCAGCAGCTTGAAGCCAAGTGAGCAGTTCTTC.

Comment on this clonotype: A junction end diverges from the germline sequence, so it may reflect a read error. The CDR3, as DNA: TGTGCTAGCAGCTCAACGGGAAGGGACACCGGGGAGCTGTTTTTT. Translated: CASSSTGRDTGELFF. The chain uses TRBV7-7 and TRBJ2-2, with D perhaps matching TRBD2 (5 bases). Germline V CDR1 and CDR2: SSHAT, FNYEAQ (reference sequence). The CDR3 loop spans 15 amino acids.

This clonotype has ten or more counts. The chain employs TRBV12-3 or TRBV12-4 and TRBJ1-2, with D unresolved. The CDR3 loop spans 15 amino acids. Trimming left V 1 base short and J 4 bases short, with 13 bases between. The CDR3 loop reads CASSLDPRFTYGYTF. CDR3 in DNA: TGTGCCAGCAGTTTAGATCCCAGGTTCACCTATGGCTACACCTTC.

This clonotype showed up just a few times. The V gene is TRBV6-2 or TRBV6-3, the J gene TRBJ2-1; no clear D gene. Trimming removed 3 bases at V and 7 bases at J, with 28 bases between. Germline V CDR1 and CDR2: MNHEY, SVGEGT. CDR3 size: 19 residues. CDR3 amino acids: CASSYVSPRGKTFRNEQFF. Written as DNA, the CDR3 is TGTGCCAGCAGTTATGTTTCCCCTCGCGGCAAGACTTTTAGAAATGAGCAGTTCTTC.

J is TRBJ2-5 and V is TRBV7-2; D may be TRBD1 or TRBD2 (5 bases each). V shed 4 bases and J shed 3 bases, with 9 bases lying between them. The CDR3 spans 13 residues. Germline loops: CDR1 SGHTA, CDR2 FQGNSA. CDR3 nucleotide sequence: TGTGCCAGCAGCTCCGGGACGGAAGAGACCCAGTACTTC. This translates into CASSSGTEETQYF.

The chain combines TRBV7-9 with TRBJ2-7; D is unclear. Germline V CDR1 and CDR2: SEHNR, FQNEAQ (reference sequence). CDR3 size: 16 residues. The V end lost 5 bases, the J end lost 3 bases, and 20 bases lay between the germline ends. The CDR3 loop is CASSPGKEANYYEQYF. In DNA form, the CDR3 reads TGTGCCAGCAGCCCAGGCAAAGAGGCCAACTACTACGAGCAGTACTTC.

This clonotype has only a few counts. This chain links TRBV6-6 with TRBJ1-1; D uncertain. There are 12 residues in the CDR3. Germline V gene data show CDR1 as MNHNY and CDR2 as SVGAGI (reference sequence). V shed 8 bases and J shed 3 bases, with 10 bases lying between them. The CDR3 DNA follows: TGTGCCAGCCGTGACTTGTACACTGAAGCTTTCTTT. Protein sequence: CASRDLYTEAFF.

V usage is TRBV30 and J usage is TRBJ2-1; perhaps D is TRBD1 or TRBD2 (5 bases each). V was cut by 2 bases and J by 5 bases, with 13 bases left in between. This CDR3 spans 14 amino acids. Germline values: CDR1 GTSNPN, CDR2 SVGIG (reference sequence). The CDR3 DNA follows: TGTGCCTGGAGTCTTCGGGGCCTAAACAATGAGCAGTTCTTC. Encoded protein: CAWSLRGLNNEQFF. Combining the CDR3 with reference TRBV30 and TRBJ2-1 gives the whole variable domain SQTIHQWPATLVQPVGSPLSLECTVEGTSNPNLYWYRQAAGRGLQLLFYSVGIGQISSEVPQNLSASRPQDRQFILSSKKLLLSDSGFYLCAWSLRGLNNEQFFGPGTRLTVL.

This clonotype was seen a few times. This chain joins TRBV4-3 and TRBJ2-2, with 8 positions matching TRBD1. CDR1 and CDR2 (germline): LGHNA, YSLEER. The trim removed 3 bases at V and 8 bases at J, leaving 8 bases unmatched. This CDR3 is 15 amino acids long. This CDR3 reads CASSQLLQGVGELFF. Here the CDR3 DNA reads TGCGCCAGCAGCCAGCTACTACAGGGGGTGGGGGAGCTGTTTTTT.

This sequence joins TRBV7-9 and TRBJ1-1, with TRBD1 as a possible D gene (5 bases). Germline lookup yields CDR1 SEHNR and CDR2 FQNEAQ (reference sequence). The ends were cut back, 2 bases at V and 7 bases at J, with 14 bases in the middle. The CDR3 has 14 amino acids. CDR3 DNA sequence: TGTGCCAGCAGCTTATCCGAAATGAGGGGTGAAGCTTTCTTT. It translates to CASSLSEMRGEAFF.

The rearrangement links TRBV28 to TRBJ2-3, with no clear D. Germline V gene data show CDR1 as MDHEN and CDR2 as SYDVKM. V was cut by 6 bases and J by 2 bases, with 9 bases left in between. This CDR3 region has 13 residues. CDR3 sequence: CASSRFTTDTQYF. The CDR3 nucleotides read TGTGCCAGCAGCCGTTTTACCACAGATACGCAGTATTTT.

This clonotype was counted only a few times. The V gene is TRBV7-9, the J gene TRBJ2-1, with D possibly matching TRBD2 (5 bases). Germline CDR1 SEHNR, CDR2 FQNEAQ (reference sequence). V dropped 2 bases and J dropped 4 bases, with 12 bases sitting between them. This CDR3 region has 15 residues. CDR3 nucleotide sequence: TGTGCCAGCAGCTTAATGAGCGGCGCTTACAATGAGCAGTTCTTC. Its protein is CASSLMSGAYNEQFF.

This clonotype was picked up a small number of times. The CDR3 DNA is TGTGCCACCAGCACCTCCCCCGCACCTCGCACAGATACGCAGTATTTT. It codes for CATSTSPAPRTDTQYF. V and J are TRBV15 and TRBJ2-3; D is ambiguous. Germline V gene lookup returns CDR1 LNHNV and CDR2 YYDKDF (reference sequence). This CDR3 region has 16 residues. V lost 4 bases to trimming and J lost 1 base, with 15 bases between them. Together with reference TRBV15 and TRBJ2-3, the CDR3 gives the full variable domain: DAMVIQNPRYQVTQFGKPVTLSCSQTLNHNVMYWYQQKSSQAPKLLFHYYDKDFNNEADTPDNFQSRRPNTSFCFLDIRSPGLGDTAMYLCATSTSPAPRTDTQYFGPGTRLTVL.

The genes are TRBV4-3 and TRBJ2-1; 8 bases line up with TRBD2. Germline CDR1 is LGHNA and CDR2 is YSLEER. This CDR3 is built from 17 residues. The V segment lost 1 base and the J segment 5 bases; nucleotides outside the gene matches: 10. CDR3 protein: CASSQARFGTRNNEQFF. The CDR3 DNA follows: TGCGCCAGCAGCCAAGCTAGGTTCGGGACTAGGAACAATGAGCAGTTCTTC.

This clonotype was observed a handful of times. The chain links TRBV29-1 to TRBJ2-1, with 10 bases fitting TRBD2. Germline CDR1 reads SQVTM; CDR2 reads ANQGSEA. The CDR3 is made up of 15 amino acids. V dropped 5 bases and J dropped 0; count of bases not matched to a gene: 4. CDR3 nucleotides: TGCAGCGTTCTTAGCGGGAGGACCTCCTACAATGAGCAGTTCTTC. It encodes CSVLSGRTSYNEQFF.

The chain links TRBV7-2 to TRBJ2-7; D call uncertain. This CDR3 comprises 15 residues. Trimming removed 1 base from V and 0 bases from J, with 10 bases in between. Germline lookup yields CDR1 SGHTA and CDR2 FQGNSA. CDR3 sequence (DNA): TGTGCCAGCAGCTTAGGCGTGGGGTTCTCCTACGAGCAGTACTTC. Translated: CASSLGVGFSYEQYF.

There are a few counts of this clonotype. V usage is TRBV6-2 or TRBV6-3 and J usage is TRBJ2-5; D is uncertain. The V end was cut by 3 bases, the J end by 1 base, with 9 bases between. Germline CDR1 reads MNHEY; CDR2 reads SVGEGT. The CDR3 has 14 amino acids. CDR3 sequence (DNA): TGTGCCAGCAGTTATTTATCGGGCCAAGAGACCCAGTACTTC. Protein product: CASSYLSGQETQYF.

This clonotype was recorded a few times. Written as DNA, the CDR3 is TGCAGTGCTAGAGACCTGATTTGGACAGAAAGCAATGAGCAGTTCTTC. Protein: CSARDLIWTESNEQFF. V and J are TRBV20-1 and TRBJ2-1; perhaps TRBD1 as D (6 bases). V lost 0 bases to trimming and J lost 6 bases, with 18 bases between them. The CDR3 loop spans 16 amino acids. The germline CDR1 and CDR2 sequences are DFQATT and SNEGSKA (reference sequence).

CDR3: CASILGNRGNYGYTF. The CDR3 bases are TGTGCCAGCATCCTAGGGAACAGGGGGAACTATGGCTACACCTTC. V usage is TRBV7-9 and J usage is TRBJ1-2; 8 bases map to TRBD1. CDR3 length: 15 amino acids. Germline V gene lookup returns CDR1 SEHNR and CDR2 FQNEAQ (reference sequence). V was pared by 7 bases and J by 2 bases, with 9 bases of the junction left unmatched.